The present T cell receptor beta chain was sequenced within a study of blood T cell repertoires in COVID-19. Study context: COVID-19 samples, acute and convalescent, were from the United States, Italy and Spain. The analysed material was cDNA or gDNA that came from T cells, B-cell-depleted T cells, or PBMCs.

The CDR3 is 14 amino acids. The V end lost 4 bases, the J end lost 2 bases, and 15 bases lay between the germline ends. Germline V gene sequence: CDR1 GTSNPN, CDR2 SVGIG (reference sequence). Authors' data handling: Reference gene primer amplification in the assay estimated nucleated cell counts. The method was immunoSEQ multiplex PCR; TCRdb's version includes in-frame clones alone and lacks a portion of them. The DNA gave D and trimming, while V, J and clone size come from that table. Of roughly 120,000 clones in the sample, roughly 88% were seen once. Sequenced material: peripheral blood. J is TRBJ2-7 and V is TRBV30; a possible D gene is TRBD1 (6 bases). The source of this sequence is a woman aged 45-59 years with active or convalescent COVID-19. The CDR3 is CAWMSGTITYEQYF. As DNA, the CDR3 is TGTGCCTGGATGTCGGGGACAATTACCTACGAGCAGTACTTC.